This entry features one T cell receptor (beta chain) sequence. The antigen it recognizes is unknown. The record has no base qualities; no much larger clone is one base away. After roughly 11 days of culture, CD4+ T cells were isolated with the EasySep CD4+ T cell isolation kit. Participants received two doses of either the BNT162b2 or the mRNA-1273 mRNA SARS-CoV-2 vaccine. Healthy vaccine recipients had no prior SARS-CoV-2 infection, confirmed by negative nucleocapsid antibodies before and after vaccination. On days 3 and 7, half of the culture medium was replaced with fresh IL-2-containing medium. Unless otherwise noted, each peptide stimulation condition was cultured in triplicate wells. PBMC were separated from whole blood using Ficoll-Paque Plus gradient centrifugation and were then either cryopreserved at -140C or used fresh. The QIAamp micro DNA kit was used to extract genomic DNA from the cultured CD4+ T cells.

The record originates from a study of vaccination effects on CD4 cells after COVID-19 (dated by TCRdb to the early 2020s). Looking at the study overall: The ViraFEST assay stimulated PBMC with viral peptide pools and then used TCR sequencing to identify antigen-specific CD4+ T cell clonotypes by expansion. Across the study, the median time from the second dose to post-vaccine sampling was 72 days (range 14 to 241). Each well held around 1.9 million PBMC cultured in IMDM containing approximately 5.2% human AB serum, roughly 10 IU/ml IL-2 and gentamicin, along with roughly 10 ug/ml peptides. In both COVID-19 convalescent patients and infection-naive vaccine recipients, the study compared SARS-CoV-2 spike-specific CD4+ TCR repertoires from before mRNA vaccination with those from after it. Altogether, some 11 COVID-19 convalescent patients and 4 SARS-CoV-2-naive healthy vaccine recipients made up the full study. Cultures from other donors in the study were sequenced with the Oncomine TCR Beta short-read assay on an Illumina iSeq 100.

Study-wide conclusions, independent of this receptor: Marked clonal contraction was observed in both infection-induced and vaccine-induced clones at late post-vaccination timepoints, consistent with waning T cell responses. In healthy vaccine recipients, vaccine-induced clones were almost all SARS-CoV-2 mono-reactive, with only 1 of 255 cross-reactive with common cold coronaviruses. The study was limited by a small number of convalescent patients, and early post-infection timepoints were lacking.

Library preparation used the immunoSEQ multiplex PCR assay. DNA from the CD4+ T cells that had been cultured and isolated underwent TCR beta CDR3 sequencing. The study's processing was this. Non-productive TCR sequences were removed, reads were trimmed to the CDR3 region, and CDR3s of at least 7 amino acids were retained. Antigen-specific clonotypes were identified using the MANAFEST web app by comparison of expansion in peptide wells against reference cultures. Positive clones required FDR<0.05 expansion versus reference and all other wells, odds ratio above 5, and frequency above 0.1% in two replicate wells. Cross-reactive clonotypes were defined as significantly expanded in SARS-CoV-2 spike wells and in at least one common cold coronavirus spike condition. Using the stringdist R package, CDR3 similarity was measured by Levenshtein distance, and unrooted trees were constructed with ape in R 3.6.1. As stored in TCRdb, this immuneACCESS dataset retains in-frame rearrangements with V and J assigned. A fraction of the clones does not appear; measured against another copy, unresolved V genes explain less than half of the discrepancy, and the remainder lacks a known reason. D and trimming come from the DNA, and the V and J calls and clone size come from that table. For this sample the table gives about 66,000 clones, of which approximately 79% were detected only once. Approximately 2.4% of the sample goes to the ten largest clones.

The receptor was derived from a human donor who received a COVID-19 vaccine. The starting material was CD4+ T cells from PBMCs cultured without peptide, obtained after COVID-19 vaccination.

The CDR3 in this case is CASSPITGTEAFF. The DNA reads as follows: TGTGCCAGCAGCCCGATAACGGGCACTGAAGCTTTCTTT. The chain is assembled from TRBV6-5 and TRBJ1-1; no D segment can be confidently identified. Including cysteine and phenylalanine, the CDR3 has 13 amino acids. Here the CDR3 DNA is all that survives: 39 bases in frame from base 1. Trimming removed 6 bases from V and 4 bases from J, leaving 12 bases between the germline ends. For CDR1 and CDR2, the germline V gene lists MNHEY and SVGAGI.